This T cell receptor (beta chain) was observed in a study of control samples from healthy donors and cancer patients. Using immunoSEQ multiplex PCR, the repertoire was profiled, and TCRdb retains in-frame clones only, with some absent. The sample records roughly 20,000 clones, 80% to 85% being singletons. CDR3 length equals 17 residues. The junction had 7 bases not matched to a gene; V was cut back by 3 bases and J by 4 bases. CDR1 is LGHDT, CDR2 YNNKEL, per germline (reference sequence). The J gene is TRBJ2-5, the V gene TRBV3-1 (or the pseudogene TRBV3-2), with 14 positions matching TRBD2. The receptor's source is a woman in her seventies with lung cancer. Sequenced material: PBMCs. DNA for the CDR3: TGTGCCAGCAGCCACGGGACTAGCGGGAGAGGAGGAGAGACCCAGTACTTC. It encodes CASSHGTSGRGGETQYF.